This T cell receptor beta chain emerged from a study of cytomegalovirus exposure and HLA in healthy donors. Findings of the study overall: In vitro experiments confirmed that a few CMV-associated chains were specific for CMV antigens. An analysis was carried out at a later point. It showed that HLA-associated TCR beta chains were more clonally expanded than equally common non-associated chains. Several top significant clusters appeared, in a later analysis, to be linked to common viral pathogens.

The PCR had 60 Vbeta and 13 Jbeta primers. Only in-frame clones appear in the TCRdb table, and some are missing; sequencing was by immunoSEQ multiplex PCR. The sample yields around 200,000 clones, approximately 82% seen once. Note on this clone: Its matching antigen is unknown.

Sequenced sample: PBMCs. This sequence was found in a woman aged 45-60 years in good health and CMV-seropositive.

CDR3 coding DNA: TGTGCCAGCAGCCACGGGGAGAATTCACCCCTCCACTTT. Translating gives CASSHGENSPLHF. The chain links TRBV28 to TRBJ1-6; no firm D call. Germline CDR1 MDHEN, CDR2 SYDVKM. The length of the CDR3 is 13 residues. With 6 bases removed from V and 7 bases from J, the gap between germline ends came to 10 bases.